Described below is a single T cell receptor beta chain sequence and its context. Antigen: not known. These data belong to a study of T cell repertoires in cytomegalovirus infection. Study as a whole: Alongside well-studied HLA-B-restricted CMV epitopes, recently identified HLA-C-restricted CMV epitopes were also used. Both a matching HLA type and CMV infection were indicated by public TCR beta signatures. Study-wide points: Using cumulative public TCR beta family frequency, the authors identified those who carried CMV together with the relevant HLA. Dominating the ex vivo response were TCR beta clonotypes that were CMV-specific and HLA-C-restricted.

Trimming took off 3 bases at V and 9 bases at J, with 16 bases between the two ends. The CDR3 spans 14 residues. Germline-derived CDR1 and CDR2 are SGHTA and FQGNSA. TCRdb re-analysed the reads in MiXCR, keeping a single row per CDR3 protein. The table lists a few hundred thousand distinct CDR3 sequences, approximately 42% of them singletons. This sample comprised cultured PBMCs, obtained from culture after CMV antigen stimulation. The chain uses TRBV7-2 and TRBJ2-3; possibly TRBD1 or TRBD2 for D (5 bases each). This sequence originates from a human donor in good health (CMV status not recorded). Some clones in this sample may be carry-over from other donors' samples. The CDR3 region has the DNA TGTGCCAGCAGCTTTGGGGGTACGCTAGGGACGCAGTATTTT. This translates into CASSFGGTLGTQYF.